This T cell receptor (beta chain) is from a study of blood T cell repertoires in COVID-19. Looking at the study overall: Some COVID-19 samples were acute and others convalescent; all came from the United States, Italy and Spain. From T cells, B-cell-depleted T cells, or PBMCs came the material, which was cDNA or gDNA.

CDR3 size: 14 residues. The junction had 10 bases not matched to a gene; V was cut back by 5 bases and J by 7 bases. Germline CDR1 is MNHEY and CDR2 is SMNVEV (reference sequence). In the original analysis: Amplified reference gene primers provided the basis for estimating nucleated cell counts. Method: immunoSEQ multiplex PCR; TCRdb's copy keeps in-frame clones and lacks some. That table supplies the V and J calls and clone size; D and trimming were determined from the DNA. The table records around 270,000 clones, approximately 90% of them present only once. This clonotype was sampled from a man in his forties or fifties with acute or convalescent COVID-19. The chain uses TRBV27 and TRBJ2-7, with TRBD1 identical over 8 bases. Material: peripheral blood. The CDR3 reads CASSPGTGPAEQYF. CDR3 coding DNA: TGTGCCAGCAGTCCAGGGACAGGCCCGGCGGAGCAGTACTTC.